This T cell receptor beta chain was retrieved from a study of tumor and adjacent non-tumor tissue in lung cancer. This clonotype occurred a few times. Germline-derived CDR1 and CDR2 are SGHNT and YENEEA. Between the trimmed V and J ends, which lost 4 bases and 5 bases, there was a span of 14 bases. The CDR3 has 14 amino acids. RNA was extracted from bulk tissue without any cell sorting. Distant lung tissue was collected more than 3 cm away from the tumor edge. The library came from three nested PCR rounds adapted from ARM-PCR protocols. TCRdb re-called the multiplex PCR reads through MiXCR, storing one row per CDR3 protein. The sample contains 77,000 or so distinct CDR3 sequences, over 65% of which appear only once.

This receptor was identified in a man between 65 and 85 years old with non-small cell lung cancer. The source material was distant non-tumor lung tissue. The V gene is TRBV11-3, the J gene TRBJ1-1; a weak D match, TRBD1 (5 bases). Here the CDR3 reads CASSSTGGRTEAFF. In DNA form, the CDR3 reads TGTGCCAGCAGCTCCACCGGGGGGAGAACTGAAGCTTTCTTT. The entire variable domain, with the rest obtained from reference TRBV11-3 and TRBJ1-1, is as follows: EAGVVQSPRYKIIEKKQPVAFWCNPISGHNTLYWYLQNLGQGPELLIRYENEEAVDDSQLPKDRFSAERLKGVDSTLKIQPAELGDSAVYLCASSSTGGRTEAFFGQGTRLTVV.